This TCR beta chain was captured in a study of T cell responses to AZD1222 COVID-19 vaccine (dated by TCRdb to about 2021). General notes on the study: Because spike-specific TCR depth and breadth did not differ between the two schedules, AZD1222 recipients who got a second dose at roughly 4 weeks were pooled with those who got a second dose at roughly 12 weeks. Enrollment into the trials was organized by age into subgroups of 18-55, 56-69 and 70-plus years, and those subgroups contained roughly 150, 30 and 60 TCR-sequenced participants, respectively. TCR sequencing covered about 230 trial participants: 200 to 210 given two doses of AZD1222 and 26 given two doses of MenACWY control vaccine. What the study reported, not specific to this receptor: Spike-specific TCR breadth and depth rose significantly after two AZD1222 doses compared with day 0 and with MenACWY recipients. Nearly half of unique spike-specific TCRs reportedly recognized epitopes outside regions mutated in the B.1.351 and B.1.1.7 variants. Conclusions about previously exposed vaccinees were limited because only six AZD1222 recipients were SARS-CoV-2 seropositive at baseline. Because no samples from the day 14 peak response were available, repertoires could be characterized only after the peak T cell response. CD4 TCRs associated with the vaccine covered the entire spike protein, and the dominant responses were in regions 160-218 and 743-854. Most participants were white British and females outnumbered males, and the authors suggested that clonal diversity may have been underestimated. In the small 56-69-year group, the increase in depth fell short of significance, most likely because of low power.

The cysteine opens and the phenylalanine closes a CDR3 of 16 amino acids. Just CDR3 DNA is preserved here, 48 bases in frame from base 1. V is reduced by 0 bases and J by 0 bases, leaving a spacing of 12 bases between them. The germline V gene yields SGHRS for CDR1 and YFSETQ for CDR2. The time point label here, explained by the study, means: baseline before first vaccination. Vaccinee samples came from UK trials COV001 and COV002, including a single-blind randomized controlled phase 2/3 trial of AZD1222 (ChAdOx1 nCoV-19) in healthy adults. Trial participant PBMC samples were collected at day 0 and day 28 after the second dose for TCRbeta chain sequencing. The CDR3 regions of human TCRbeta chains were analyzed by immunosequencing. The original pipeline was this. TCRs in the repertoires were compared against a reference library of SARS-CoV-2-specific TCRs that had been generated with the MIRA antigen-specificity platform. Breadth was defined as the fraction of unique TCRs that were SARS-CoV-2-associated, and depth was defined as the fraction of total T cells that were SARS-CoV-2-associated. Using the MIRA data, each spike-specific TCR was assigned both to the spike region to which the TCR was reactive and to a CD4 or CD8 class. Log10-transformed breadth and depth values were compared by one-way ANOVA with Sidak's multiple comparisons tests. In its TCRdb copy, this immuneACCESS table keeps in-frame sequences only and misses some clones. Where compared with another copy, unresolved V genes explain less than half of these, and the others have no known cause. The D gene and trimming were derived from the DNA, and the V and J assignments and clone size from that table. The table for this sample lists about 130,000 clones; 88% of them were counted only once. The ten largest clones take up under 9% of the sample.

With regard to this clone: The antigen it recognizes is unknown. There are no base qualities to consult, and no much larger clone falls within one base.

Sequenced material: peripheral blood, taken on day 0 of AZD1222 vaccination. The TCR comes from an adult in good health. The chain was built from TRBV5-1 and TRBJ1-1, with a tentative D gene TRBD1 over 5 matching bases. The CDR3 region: CASSLGGGTLNTEAFF. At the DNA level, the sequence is TGCGCCAGCAGCTTGGGAGGCGGGACCCTGAACACTGAAGCTTTCTTT.